Each of the 21 T cell receptor beta chains below was sequenced from the same sample in a study of Ad26.COV2.S vaccination and SARS-CoV-2 variants. Sequenced by immunoSEQ multiplex PCR; TCRdb stores in-frame clones only, minus some. The sample holds approximately 400,000 clones, about 90% seen once. The starting material was peripheral blood, obtained after recovery from COVID-19. Receptors originate from a human donor who had recovered from COVID-19.

The rearrangement uses TRBV4-2 and TRBJ2-5, with 11 bases aligning to TRBD2. The V gene's germline CDR1 is LGHNA and CDR2 YNFKEQ. J gave up 5 bases and V 7 bases, and 12 bases lay outside the gene matches. The length of the CDR3 is 16 residues. The CDR3 coding sequence is TGTGCCAGCACGGGAGGGACTAGCGGTCCGGGGGAGACCCAGTACTTC. Its translation: CASTGGTSGPGETQYF.

In its sample, this clone was seen once. The chain joins TRBV29-1 to TRBJ1-2; possible D gene TRBD1, 6 bases. With 4 bases removed from V and 3 bases from J, the gap between germline ends came to 12 bases. CDR1 and CDR2 from the germline V gene are SQVTM and ANQGSEA. This CDR3 has 13 amino acids. CDR3 coding DNA: TGCAGCGTTGTGCGGGGGGCCGACTATGGCTACACCTTC. It is translated as CSVVRGADYGYTF.

The CDR3: CASSEPQGALSNEQFF. CDR3 nucleotides: TGTGCCAGCAGCGAACCACAGGGGGCCCTTTCGAATGAGCAGTTCTTC. This chain connects TRBV9 to TRBJ2-1; 9 bases map to TRBD1. The trim removed 3 bases at V and 7 bases at J, leaving 11 bases unmatched. Looked up from germline, CDR1 is SGDLS and CDR2 is YYNGEE. CDR3 length equals 16 residues. The full variable domain, with the rest looked up from reference TRBV9 and TRBJ2-1, is DSGVTQTPKHLITATGQRVTLRCSPRSGDLSVYWYQQSLDQGLQFLIQYYNGEERAKGNILERFSAQQFPDLHSELNLSSLELGDSALYFCASSEPQGALSNEQFFGPGTRLTVL.

The genes are TRBV3-1 (or the pseudogene TRBV3-2) and TRBJ2-2, with D possibly matching TRBD2 (7 bases). Trimming left V 1 base short and J 3 bases short, with 9 bases between. CDR3 size: 15 residues. Germline V gene sequence: CDR1 LGHDT, CDR2 YNNKEL (reference sequence). CDR3 sequence (DNA): TGTGCCAGCAGCCAAGGCGGGGGCTACACCGGGGAGCTGTTTTTT. Translation gives CASSQGGGYTGELFF.

This chain links TRBV6-2 or TRBV6-3 with TRBJ1-1, with 8 bases identical to TRBD1. Germline CDR1 and CDR2: MNHEY and SVGEGT. The V segment lost 6 bases and the J segment 7 bases; nucleotides outside the gene matches: 16. This CDR3 spans 16 amino acids. The CDR3 is CASSLFPTGASNEAFF. The CDR3 DNA is TGTGCCAGCAGCCTCTTCCCGACAGGGGCTTCAAATGAAGCTTTCTTT.

The chain is built from TRBV29-1 and TRBJ1-1; TRBD1 matches at 9 bases. This CDR3 is built from 14 residues. J lost 0 bases, V lost 7 bases, and 6 bases had no gene match. The germline gives CDR1 SQVTM, CDR2 ANQGSEA. The CDR3 loop reads CSATGGKVNTEAFF. CDR3 DNA sequence: TGCAGCGCAACAGGGGGCAAAGTGAACACTGAAGCTTTCTTT. Filled out from reference TRBV29-1 and TRBJ1-1, the complete variable domain reads SAVISQKPSRDICQRGTSLTIQCQVDSQVTMMFWYRQQPGQSLTLIATANQGSEATYESGFVIDKFPISRPNLTFSTLTVSNMSPEDSSIYLCSATGGKVNTEAFFGQGTRLTVV.

The table lists this clone with a count of one. The V call is TRBV7-9, the J call TRBJ2-7, with TRBD2 matching 8 bases. The CDR3 is made up of 14 amino acids. Germline assignment: CDR1 SEHNR and CDR2 FQNEAQ (reference sequence). With 7 bases clipped from V and 5 bases from J, the junction kept 10 bases outside the gene matches. CDR3: CASNPRGDDDEQYF. Here the CDR3 DNA reads TGTGCCAGCAACCCGCGGGGGGACGATGACGAGCAGTACTTC.

The V call is TRBV3-1 (or the pseudogene TRBV3-2), the J call TRBJ1-1; tentatively, D is TRBD1 (5 bases). V was clipped by 6 bases and J by 1 base, with 12 bases between them. Germline CDR1 reads LGHDT; CDR2 reads YNNKEL (reference sequence). This CDR3 region has 14 residues. The CDR3 here is CASSPAGANTEAFF. In DNA, the CDR3 is TGTGCCAGCAGTCCCGCCGGGGCGAACACTGAAGCTTTCTTT.

This sequence joins TRBV19 and TRBJ2-5; 9 positions match TRBD2. The CDR3 is 14 residues long. Germline V gene lookup returns CDR1 LNHDA and CDR2 SQIVND (reference sequence). Trimming cost V 5 bases and J 6 bases; bases outside gene matches: 7. The CDR3 coding sequence is TGTGCCAGTAGTGCGGGGGGGGTCGCCAAGACCCAGTACTTC. This codes for CASSAGGVAKTQYF.

V is TRBV27 and J is TRBJ2-1; TRBD2 might be the D (6 bases). The CDR3 contains 16 residues. Germline-derived CDR1 and CDR2 are MNHEY and SMNVEV (reference sequence). Deletions cut 5 bases from V and 7 bases from J, with 21 bases between. The CDR3 DNA is TGTGCCAGCAGTCACGAACCGGGACTGCGAGGGAATGAGCAGTTCTTC. It specifies CASSHEPGLRGNEQFF.

The rearrangement links TRBV5-4 to TRBJ2-1; 14 bases are a match to TRBD2. The trim removed 4 bases at V and 6 bases at J, leaving 3 bases unmatched. The germline V gene has CDR1 SGHNT and CDR2 YYREEE (reference sequence). The CDR3 consists of 15 residues. CDR3 DNA sequence: TGTGCCAGCAGCGGGGGACTAGCGGGGGCCAATGAGCAGTTCTTC. This translates into CASSGGLAGANEQFF.

The chain uses TRBV5-1 and TRBJ1-6; the match to TRBD1 covers 9 bases. CDR3 length: 18 residues. Per the germline V gene, CDR1 is SGHRS and CDR2 is YFSETQ. J lost 1 base, V lost 4 bases, and 9 bases had no gene match. CDR3 in DNA: TGCGCCAGCAGCCCCGGACAGGGGATAGGGTCCTATAATTCACCCCTCCACTTT. Its protein product is CASSPGQGIGSYNSPLHF.

The chain couples TRBV5-1 to TRBJ1-1; 7 bases fit TRBD1. V was pared by 2 bases and J by 4 bases, with 5 bases of the junction left unmatched. Germline values: CDR1 SGHRS, CDR2 YFSETQ. The CDR3 contains 14 residues. DNA for the CDR3: TGCGCCAGCAGCTTTCCAGGGGGAGGCACTGAAGCTTTCTTT. This codes for CASSFPGGGTEAFF.

The chain links TRBV13 to TRBJ1-1; 8 nucleotides line up with TRBD1. This CDR3 contains 16 residues. Germline values: CDR1 PRHDT, CDR2 FYEKMQ (reference sequence). J gave up 8 bases and V 2 bases, and 13 bases lay outside the gene matches. As DNA, the CDR3 is TGTGCCAGCAGCTTACAGGGGGCGCAGGTGGTTGTAGAAGCTTTCTTT. It yields the protein CASSLQGAQVVVEAFF.

This chain connects TRBV6-2 or TRBV6-3 to TRBJ2-5, with 10 bases aligning to TRBD2. J gave up 3 bases and V 6 bases, and 13 bases lay outside the gene matches. The CDR3 is 17 residues long. In germline, CDR1 is MNHEY, CDR2 SVGEGT. The CDR3 nucleotides read TGTGCCAGCAGCCCTATCGCACAGCGGGGGGGCGAAGAGACCCAGTACTTC. Its translation: CASSPIAQRGGEETQYF.

The chain uses TRBV7-9 and TRBJ2-1, with TRBD2 matching 7 bases. Germline V gene lookup returns CDR1 SEHNR and CDR2 FQNEAQ (reference sequence). This CDR3 is 13 amino acids long. V was clipped by 2 bases and J by 7 bases; unmatched bases: 2. DNA of the CDR3: TGTGCCAGCAGCTTATTCGGGGGGAATGAGCAGTTCTTC. Encoded protein: CASSLFGGNEQFF.

V is TRBV18 and J is TRBJ1-2; 8 bases match TRBD1. The CDR3 has 15 amino acids. Germline V gene sequence: CDR1 KGHSH, CDR2 LQKENI. The J segment lost 8 bases and the V segment lost 0 bases, leaving 8 bases of the junction unmatched. Written as DNA, the CDR3 is TGTGCCAGCTCACCACCGTTGACAGGGGTAGGGGGCTACACCTTC. This translates into CASSPPLTGVGGYTF.

This clone was seen more than once but under ten times. The chain couples TRBV19 to TRBJ2-6, with D hard to call. V lost 3 bases and J 0 bases, leaving 9 bases between the germline ends. CDR1 and CDR2 (germline): LNHDA, SQIVND (reference sequence). There are 16 residues in the CDR3. The CDR3 DNA sequence: TGTGCCAGTAGTATTAATCTGCCCTCTGGGGCCAACGTCCTGACTTTC. Protein: CASSINLPSGANVLTF.

As DNA, the CDR3 is TGTGCCAGCAGCTTATTAAGACTAGCGGGGGGACAAGAGACCCAGTACTTC. Translation: CASSLLRLAGGQETQYF. V gene TRBV7-2 combines with J gene TRBJ2-5; 13 bases fit TRBD2. This CDR3 region has 17 residues. Germline lookup yields CDR1 SGHTA and CDR2 FQGNSA. Trimming cost V 2 bases and J 2 bases; bases outside gene matches: 5.

The chain joins TRBV3-1 (or the pseudogene TRBV3-2) to TRBJ1-1, with D tentatively TRBD1 (6 bases). Germline V gives CDR1 LGHDT, CDR2 YNNKEL (reference sequence). CDR3 length: 18 residues. V was cut by 0 bases and J by 1 base, with 18 bases left in between. The chain's CDR3 is CASSQDSWGGRSNTEAFF. CDR3 nucleotides: TGTGCCAGCAGCCAAGATTCTTGGGGGGGGCGTTCGAACACTGAAGCTTTCTTT.

Only one count was recorded for this clone. The chain links TRBV5-1 to TRBJ1-4; TRBD1 might be the D (5 bases). The germline gives CDR1 SGHRS, CDR2 YFSETQ. The germline V and J ends were trimmed by 4 bases and 6 bases, with 16 bases remaining between them. This CDR3 comprises 15 residues. The CDR3: CASSIEGRGHEKLFF. CDR3 DNA sequence: TGCGCCAGCAGCATAGAGGGACGAGGGCATGAAAAACTGTTTTTT.